This TCR beta chain was obtained from a study of cytomegalovirus exposure and HLA in healthy donors. Study observations and caveats: Common viral pathogens seemed, in a later analysis, to connect with several of the most significant clusters.

Primers included in the PCR were 60 Vbeta and 13 Jbeta primers. TCRdb keeps only in-frame clones here, not all; method: immunoSEQ multiplex PCR. The table records about 160,000 clones, 80% of them present only once. A note on this clone: The antigen is unknown.

Sequenced sample: PBMCs. The clonotype originates from a young man in good health and CMV-seronegative.

The chain's CDR3 is CAIGRATSGISHEQYF. CDR3 sequence (DNA): TGTGCCATCGGCCGAGCGACTAGCGGGATTTCTCACGAGCAGTACTTC. The V gene is TRBV10-3, the J gene TRBJ2-7; TRBD2 matches at 11 bases. After removal of 8 bases from V and 5 bases from J, the junction contained 14 bases not matched to a gene. This CDR3 is 16 amino acids long. Germline CDR1 reads ENHRY; CDR2 reads SYGVKD.